The source of this T cell receptor beta chain is a study of cytomegalovirus exposure and HLA in healthy donors. The PCR was carried out with 60 Vbeta primers and 13 Jbeta primers. Only in-frame clones appear in the TCRdb table, and some are missing; sequencing was by immunoSEQ multiplex PCR. The repertoire table contains around 75,000 clones. What was sequenced was PBMCs. The TCR sequence derives from a woman aged 55-70 years in good health and CMV-seronegative.

DNA for the CDR3: TGTGCCAGTAGTATAGGGGGCAATGGCTACACCTTC. This encodes CASSIGGNGYTF. This chain links TRBV19 with TRBJ1-2; D is perhaps TRBD1 (5 bases). Germline CDR1 LNHDA, CDR2 SQIVND (reference sequence). This CDR3 is 12 amino acids long. V was pared by 1 base and J by 6 bases, with 6 bases between. Using reference TRBV19 and TRBJ1-2 for the parts outside the CDR3, the full variable domain is DGGITQSPKYLFRKEGQNVTLSCEQNLNHDAMYWYRQDPGQGLRLIYYSQIVNDFQKGDIAEGYSVSREKKESFPLTVTSAQKNPTAFYLCASSIGGNGYTFGSGTRLTVV.